Only a few counts were recorded for the clone carrying this T cell receptor beta chain. Its antigen is as yet unknown. cDNA synthesis used the whole RNA isolate, giving expressed TCRB sequences. Sequenced by immunoSEQ multiplex PCR; TCRdb stores in-frame clones only, minus some. The sample has about 47,000 clones; around 45% are singletons. This specimen belongs to a study of beta chain features in type 1 diabetes. Across the whole study: Regarding age, gender and cell yields, patients proved similar to healthy donors.

V was cut by 8 bases and J by 0 bases, with 20 bases left in between. The CDR3 totals 17 residues. The V gene's germline CDR1 is SEHNR and CDR2 FQNEAQ (reference sequence). The collection from each donor was one heparinised blood draw averaging about 116 mL. General study points: Shorter TCRB CDR3s, moderately but significantly so, marked every one of the four CD4+ subsets in Type 1 diabetes patients.

The chain links TRBV7-9 to TRBJ1-5; D is possibly TRBD1 (5 bases). The sequence was collected from a man aged 25 to 40 with type 1 diabetes. The sample was stem cell memory CD4+ T cells from blood. CDR3 amino acids: CASLRLTGIDSNQPQHF. The CDR3 DNA sequence: TGTGCCAGCCTCCGTTTAACAGGCATTGATAGCAATCAGCCCCAGCATTTT.